This entry concerns a single T cell receptor (beta chain). The entry originates in a study of blood T cell repertoires in COVID-19. Study-wide background: The samples span acute and convalescent COVID-19 from the United States, Italy and Spain. From T cells, B-cell-depleted T cells, or PBMCs came the material, which was cDNA or gDNA.

The junction had 6 bases not matched to a gene; V was cut back by 6 bases and J by 3 bases. This CDR3 is built from 14 residues. CDR1 and CDR2 from the germline V gene are MNHEY and SVGAGI. In the authors' workflow: Researchers report that nucleated cell counts were estimated from reference gene primer amplification. The assay was immunoSEQ multiplex PCR, and TCRdb's table has in-frame clones only and misses some. V and J calls and clone size are given by that table; D and trimming were obtained from the DNA. The data show around 100,000 clones, approximately 89% seen once. The TCR was taken from a woman of 80 years or more in a cohort sampled during active COVID-19. The chain links TRBV6-5 to TRBJ1-1; TRBD1 agrees at 8 bases. Source material: peripheral blood. The DNA for the CDR3 is TGTGCCAGCAGCACCAGGGGGCTCCACACTGAAGCTTTCTTT. It translates to CASSTRGLHTEAFF.